This entry concerns a single T cell receptor beta chain. This specimen belongs to a study of T cell responses to AZD1222 COVID-19 vaccine. TCRdb keeps only in-frame clones here, not all; method: immunoSEQ multiplex PCR. The data contain 100,000 to 150,000 clones, roughly 91% of them seen just once; the ten biggest clones take up 0.9% to 1.2%. V lost 0 bases, J lost 7 bases, and 16 bases lay in between. In germline, CDR1 is SGHRS, CDR2 YFSETQ. CDR3 length: 16 residues. The source is an adult who received the AZD1222 COVID-19 vaccine. This chain joins TRBV5-1 and TRBJ1-4; no clear D. The input for sequencing was peripheral blood, taken 28 days after the second AZD1222 dose. The CDR3 coding sequence is TGCGCCAGCAGCTTGGAACTCCTGTCCCTCGGTGAAAAACTGTTTTTT. This sequence encodes CASSLELLSLGEKLFF.